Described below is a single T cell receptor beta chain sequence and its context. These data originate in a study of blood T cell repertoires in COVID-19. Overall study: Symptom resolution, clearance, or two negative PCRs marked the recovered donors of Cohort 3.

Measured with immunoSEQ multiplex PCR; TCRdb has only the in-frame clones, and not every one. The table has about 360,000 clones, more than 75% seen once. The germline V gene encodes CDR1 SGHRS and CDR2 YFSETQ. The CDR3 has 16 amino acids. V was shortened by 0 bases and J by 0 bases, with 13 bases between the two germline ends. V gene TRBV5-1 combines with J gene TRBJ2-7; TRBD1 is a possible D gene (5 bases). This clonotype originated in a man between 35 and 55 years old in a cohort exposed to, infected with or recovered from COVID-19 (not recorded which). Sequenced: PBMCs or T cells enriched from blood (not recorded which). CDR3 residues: CASSLDGAQVSYEQYF. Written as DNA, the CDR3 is TGCGCCAGCAGCTTGGATGGGGCTCAAGTCTCCTACGAGCAGTACTTC.